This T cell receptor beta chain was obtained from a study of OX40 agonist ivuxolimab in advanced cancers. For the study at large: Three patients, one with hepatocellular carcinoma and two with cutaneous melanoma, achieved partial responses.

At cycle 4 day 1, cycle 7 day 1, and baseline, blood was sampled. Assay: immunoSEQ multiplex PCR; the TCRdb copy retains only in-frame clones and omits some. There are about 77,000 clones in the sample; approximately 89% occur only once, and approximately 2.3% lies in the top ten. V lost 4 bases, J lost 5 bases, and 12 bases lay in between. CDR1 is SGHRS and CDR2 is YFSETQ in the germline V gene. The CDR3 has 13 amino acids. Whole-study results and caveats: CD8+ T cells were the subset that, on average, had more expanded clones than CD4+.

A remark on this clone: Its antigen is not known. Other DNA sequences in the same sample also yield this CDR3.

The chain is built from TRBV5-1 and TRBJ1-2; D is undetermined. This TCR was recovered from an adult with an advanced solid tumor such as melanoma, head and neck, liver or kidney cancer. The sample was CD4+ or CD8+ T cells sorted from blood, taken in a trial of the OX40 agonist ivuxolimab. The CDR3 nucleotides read TGCGCCAGCAGCGCGGACGTTGGTTATGGCTACACCTTC. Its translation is CASSADVGYGYTF. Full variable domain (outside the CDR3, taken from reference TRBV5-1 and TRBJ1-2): KAGVTQTPRYLIKTRGQQVTLSCSPISGHRSVSWYQQTPGQGLQFLFEYFSETQRNKGNFPGRFSGRQFSNSRSEMNVSTLELGDSALYLCASSADVGYGYTFGSGTRLTVV.